This record covers a single T cell receptor beta chain. This sample stems from a study of blood T cell repertoires in COVID-19. As for the study in general: Researchers got acute and convalescent COVID-19 samples from the United States, Italy and Spain.

V gave up 4 bases and J gave up 7 bases; unmatched junction bases: 7. The CDR3 spans 15 residues. Germline values: CDR1 LNHDA, CDR2 SQIVND (reference sequence). How the authors handled the data: Nucleated cell number was recorded as an estimate derived from reference gene primer amplification. Clones were sequenced by immunoSEQ multiplex PCR, and TCRdb holds only the in-frame ones, with some missing. V and J calls and clone size are copied from that table; D and trimming were computed from the DNA. The sample includes about 100,000 clones, more than 75% of them seen just once. The V call is TRBV19, the J call TRBJ1-2; 12 nucleotides align to TRBD1. This TCR was sampled from a man in his fifties or sixties with active or convalescent COVID-19. Sequenced input: peripheral blood. The CDR3 is CASSTRDRGQIGYTF. CDR3 nucleotide sequence: TGTGCCAGTAGTACCCGGGACAGGGGGCAGATTGGCTACACCTTC.